This T cell receptor beta chain stems from a study of shared clonotypes between healthy human individuals (dated by TCRdb to between 2020 and 2021). Background on the whole study: A couple of women and a few men aged 18 to 49 years were included in the cohort. For each donor, CD4 naive and CD4 memory were each given three plates, CD8 naive was given two plates, and CD8 memory was given one plate. To estimate repertoire size and how much clonotype sharing occurs between individuals, the study deeply sequenced the blood TCR repertoires of about 5 healthy adults. To increase sequencing depth and limit assay-specific biases, different laboratories used diverse techniques to prepare libraries and sequence TCR repertoires. Leukapheresis yielded between about 0.9 and 8.9 billion PBMCs per donor. Broader findings and caveats from the paper: Sharing across a handful of donors was observed for about 5% of naive CD4, over 3% of naive CD8, about 2.3% of memory CD4, and about 0.39% of memory CD8 clonotypes. Pairwise subsampling indicated that sequencing depth was expected to affect the degree of clonotype sharing among donors. Even with the large sequencing depth, rarefaction of the sorted-subset datasets indicated that sequencing was incomplete. Sampling was limited to blood, and TCR repertoires in tissue likely differ from TCR repertoires in blood. Naive subsets generally had larger estimated clonotype richness than memory subsets did. Compared with non-shared clonotypes, clonotypes shared by all four sorted-subset donors had higher generation probabilities. Because the study included a small number of donors, the genetic and exposure-history diversity represented was limited.

Using the deep immunoSEQ assay, TCR CDR3 regions were amplified from genomic DNA by multiplex PCR. Genomic DNA extracted from each cell subset was distributed evenly over all wells of several immunoSEQ 96-well plates, and each plate served as one replicate. For sorted subsets, each replicate PCR was loaded with roughly 200 ng genomic DNA, equivalent to approximately 27,000 T cell genomes. The purified libraries were quantified using a Qubit 3.0 fluorometer, sized with a Bioanalyzer 2100, and then quantified again using the KAPA Library Quantification kit. Every immunoSEQ 96-well plate was sequenced on a dedicated single-read 150-cycle Illumina NextSeq 550 flow cell. As for the authors' bioinformatics: Because only junctional sequences without quality scores were contained in the immunoSEQ output, filtering matching that applied to full-length reads could not be performed. Sequences were annotated with PyIR, a Python wrapper for IgBLAST v1.9, using IMGT germline references to assign V/J genes and CDR3. Reads with weak V/J assignments (E-value above 1e-6), missing CDR3, stop codons, out-of-frame junctions, or ambiguous translated residues were removed. V3J clonotypes were defined by identical inferred V gene, J gene, and CDR3 amino acid sequence. The percentage overlap between two repertoires was calculated by dividing the number of shared unique clonotypes by the size of the smaller repertoire. Three approaches were used to assess repertoire richness: RTK rarefaction, the Chao1 estimator, and Recon v2.1 estimates of unobserved clonotypes. For all TCRbeta clonotypes obtained by the gDNA method from a few donors, generation probabilities were computed with OLGA. This is the immuneACCESS table as TCRdb keeps it, with only in-frame sequences that have V and J called. A part of the clones is gone; compared with another copy, unresolved V genes explain less than half, and the rest is unexplained. The DNA was the basis for D and trimming; V, J and clone size are from that table. For this sample the table gives 2 million to 2.5 million clones, of which around 92% were detected only once. The top ten constitute approximately 0.4% of the sample.

As concerns this clone: Its binding antigen is unknown. Per-base qualities were not stored, and no clone one base away is much larger.

From V the trimming removes 4 bases and from J it removes 5 bases, while the gene matches leave 6 bases of the junction unaccounted for. Its CDR3 holds 16 amino acids, cysteine through phenylalanine. Solely the CDR3 DNA is kept, with 48 bases framed from the first base. According to the germline V gene (reference sequence), CDR1 reads SGHNT and CDR2 reads YYREEE. The donors were healthy, HIV-negative adults who had no recently reported acute infections or vaccinations. Only Caucasian adults living in Nashville, Tennessee, USA were represented among the donors. Magnetic negative selection was used to enrich CD4+ T cells, after which naive cells were positively selected on CD45RA and the negative fraction became the memory subset. After blood collection by leukapheresis, PBMCs were isolated using Ficoll-Histopaque density gradient centrifugation and then cryopreserved in the vapor phase of liquid nitrogen. Analytical flow cytometry was used to check the purity and quantity of every magnetically sorted T cell population. Genomic DNA was isolated from every sorted fraction and measured by UV absorbance on a Nanodrop 2000c.

The receptor was derived from a man aged 18-30 years in good health. Some clones in this sample may be carry-over from other donors' samples. The sample comprised naive CD4+ T cells from PBMCs. The meaning of the sample's cell subset or site label: CD45RA+ positively selected. Here the chain combines TRBV5-4 and TRBJ2-2; 12 bases in the middle match TRBD2. The CDR3 loop reads CASSLLAGGLTGELFF. The DNA reads as follows: TGTGCCAGCAGCCTGCTAGCGGGAGGGCTTACCGGGGAGCTGTTTTTT. The reference TRBV5-4 and TRBJ2-2 proteins fill in what lies around the CDR3, so the full variable domain reads ETGVTQSPTHLIKTRGQQVTLRCSSQSGHNTVSWYQQALGQGPQFIFQYYREEENGRGNFPPRFSGLQFPNYSSELNVNALELDDSALYLCASSLLAGGLTGELFFGEGSRLTVL.